This TCR beta chain was recorded in a study of naive and memory T cell subsets. Study-level points and caveats: Especially in CD8 cells, naive repertoires contained a few larger clonotypes, possibly CD45RA-re-expressing memory cells. Activation and differentiation may alter RNA-based TCR counts.

There are a few counts of this clonotype. Its target is unknown. Cells stained for CD3, CD4, CD8, CD45RA, CD27 and viability were sorted into four CD45RA/CD27 subsets. Trimming removed 2 bases at V and 3 bases at J, with 2 bases between. Per germline, CDR1 MGHDK and CDR2 SYGVNS. This CDR3 contains 12 residues. Both TRBC1 and TRBC2 were covered by a beta constant-region primer of two equimolar oligonucleotides. The ligated cDNA underwent four PCR rounds using SP2 and nested alpha and beta constant-region primers. Ligation attached a single-stranded oligonucleotide with a 12-nucleotide UMI and the SP2 primer to the cDNA 3' end. TCRdb ran MiXCR on the UMI-ligation and nested PCR reads and lists one entry per CDR3 protein. Altogether approximately 140,000 distinct CDR3 sequences are present, roughly a fifth being singletons, with the ten largest covering 0.6% to 0.8%.

Sequencing was done on a sample of naive CD8+ T cells from blood. This sequence was found in a human donor in good health. This chain uses TRBV25-1 with TRBJ2-1, with D unresolved. The CDR3 loop reads CASSEDYNEQFF. The CDR3, as DNA: TGTGCCAGCAGTGAAGACTACAATGAGCAGTTCTTC.